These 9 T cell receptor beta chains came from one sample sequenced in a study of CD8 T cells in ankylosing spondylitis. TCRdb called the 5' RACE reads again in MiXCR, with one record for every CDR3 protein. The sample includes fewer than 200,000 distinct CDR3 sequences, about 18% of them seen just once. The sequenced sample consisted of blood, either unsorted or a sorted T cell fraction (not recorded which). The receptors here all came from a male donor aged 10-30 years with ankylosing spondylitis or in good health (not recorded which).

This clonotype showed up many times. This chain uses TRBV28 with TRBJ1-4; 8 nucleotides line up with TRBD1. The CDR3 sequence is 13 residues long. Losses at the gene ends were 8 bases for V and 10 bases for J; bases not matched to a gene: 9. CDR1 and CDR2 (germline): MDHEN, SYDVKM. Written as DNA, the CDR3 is TGTGCCAGCGGTATCGGACAGGGCGGAAAACTGTTTTTT. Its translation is CASGIGQGGKLFF.

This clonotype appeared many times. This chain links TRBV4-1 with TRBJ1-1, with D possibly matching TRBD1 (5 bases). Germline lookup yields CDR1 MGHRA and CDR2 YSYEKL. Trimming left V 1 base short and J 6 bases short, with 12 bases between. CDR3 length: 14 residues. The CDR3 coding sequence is TGCGCCAGCAGCCAAGGTACCGCGGGGGCTGAAGCTTTCTTT. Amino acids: CASSQGTAGAEAFF.

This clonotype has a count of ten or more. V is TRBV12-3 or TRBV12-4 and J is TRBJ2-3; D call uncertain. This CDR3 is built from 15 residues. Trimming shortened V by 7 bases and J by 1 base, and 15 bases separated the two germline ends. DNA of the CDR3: TGTGCCAGCACCCCTAATACCCTCCGCACAGATACGCAGTATTTT. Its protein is CASTPNTLRTDTQYF.

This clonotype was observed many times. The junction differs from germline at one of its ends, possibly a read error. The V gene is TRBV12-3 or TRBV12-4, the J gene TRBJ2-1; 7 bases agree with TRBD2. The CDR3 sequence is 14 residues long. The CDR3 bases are TGTGCCAGCAGTTTTCGCGGGGACTACAATGGGCAGTTCTTC. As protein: CASSFRGDYNGQFF.

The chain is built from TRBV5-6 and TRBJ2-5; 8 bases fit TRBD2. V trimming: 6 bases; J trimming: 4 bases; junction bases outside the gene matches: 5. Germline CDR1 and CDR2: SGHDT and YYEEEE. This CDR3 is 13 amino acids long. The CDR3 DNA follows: TGTGCCAGCATATCAGCGGGAGTAGAGACCCAGTACTTC. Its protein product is CASISAGVETQYF.

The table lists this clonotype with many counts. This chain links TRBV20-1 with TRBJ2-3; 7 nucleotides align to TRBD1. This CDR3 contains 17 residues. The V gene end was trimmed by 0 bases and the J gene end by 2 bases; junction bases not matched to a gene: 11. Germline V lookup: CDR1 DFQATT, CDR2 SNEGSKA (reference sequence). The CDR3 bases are TGCAGTGCTAGAGATCCACTTCGGACAGGTATCACAGATACGCAGTATTTT. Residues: CSARDPLRTGITDTQYF.

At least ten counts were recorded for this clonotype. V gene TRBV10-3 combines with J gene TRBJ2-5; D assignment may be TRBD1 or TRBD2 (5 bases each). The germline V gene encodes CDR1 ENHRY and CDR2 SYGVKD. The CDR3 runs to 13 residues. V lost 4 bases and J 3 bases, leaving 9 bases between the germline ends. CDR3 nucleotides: TGTGCCATCAGTGGGGGACCCGAAGAGACCCAGTACTTC. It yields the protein CAISGGPEETQYF.

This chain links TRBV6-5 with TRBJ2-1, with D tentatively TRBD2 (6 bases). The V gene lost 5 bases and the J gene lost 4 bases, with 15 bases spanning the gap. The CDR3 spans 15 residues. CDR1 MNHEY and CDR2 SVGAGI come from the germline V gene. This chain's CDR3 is CASSPRVAEYNEQFF. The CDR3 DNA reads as TGTGCCAGCAGTCCGCGGGTAGCGGAATACAATGAGCAGTTCTTC.

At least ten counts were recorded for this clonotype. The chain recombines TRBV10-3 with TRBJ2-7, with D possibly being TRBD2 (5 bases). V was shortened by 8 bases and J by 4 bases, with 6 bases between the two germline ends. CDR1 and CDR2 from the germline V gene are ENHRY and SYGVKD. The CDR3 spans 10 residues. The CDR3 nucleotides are TGTGCCATCGGGGAGTACGAGCAGTACTTC. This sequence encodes CAIGEYEQYF.